Following are 27 T cell receptor beta chains from one sample sequenced in a study of blood T cell repertoires in COVID-19. Method: immunoSEQ multiplex PCR; TCRdb's copy keeps in-frame clones and lacks some. The table has some 30,000 clones, 87% seen once. Material for sequencing was peripheral blood. The receptor source for this set is a middle-aged man with active or convalescent COVID-19.

This clone turned up a few times. The rearrangement links TRBV5-1 to TRBJ2-7, with 10 bases identical to TRBD2. The CDR3 totals 15 residues. CDR1 SGHRS and CDR2 YFSETQ come from the germline V gene. Losses at the gene ends were 0 bases for V and 4 bases for J; bases not matched to a gene: 4. The CDR3 region has the DNA TGCGCCAGCAGCTTGGGACCTAGCGGGAGTTACGAGCAGTACTTC. Translation: CASSLGPSGSYEQYF.

The V and J genes are TRBV4-2 and TRBJ1-4, with TRBD1 identical over 9 bases. The length of the CDR3 is 18 residues. V dropped 1 base and J dropped 3; count of bases not matched to a gene: 9. Per germline, CDR1 LGHNA and CDR2 YNFKEQ. DNA for the CDR3: TGTGCCAGCAGCCAAGCCGCGAACAGGGGGCGACCTAATGAAAAACTGTTTTTT. Translated, it gives CASSQAANRGRPNEKLFF.

The V call is TRBV28, the J call TRBJ2-5, with D possibly being TRBD1 (6 bases). The CDR3 is 14 amino acids. Trimming pared 6 bases from V and 1 base from J, leaving 12 bases between. The germline gives CDR1 MDHEN, CDR2 SYDVKM. In DNA, the CDR3 is TGTGCCAGCAGCCAAACAGGGATCCAAGAGACCCAGTACTTC. Amino acids: CASSQTGIQETQYF.

The chain uses TRBV11-3 and TRBJ2-3, with 8 nucleotides matching TRBD1. CDR3 length equals 15 residues. V shed 0 bases and J 8 bases; nucleotides not matched to a gene: 7. Germline CDR1 SGHNT, CDR2 YENEEA. The CDR3 here is CASSLEDRDGSTQYF. The DNA of the CDR3 is TGTGCCAGCAGCTTAGAGGACAGGGACGGTAGTACGCAGTATTTT.

The chain employs TRBV5-1 and TRBJ1-5; 7 positions agree with TRBD1. The germline V gene has CDR1 SGHRS and CDR2 YFSETQ. The CDR3 sequence is 15 residues long. V shed 3 bases, J shed 0 bases, and the junction held 3 bases outside the gene matches. The CDR3 loop is CASSWTGLSNQPQHF. CDR3 sequence (DNA): TGCGCCAGCAGCTGGACAGGACTTAGCAATCAGCCCCAGCATTTT.

V and J are TRBV16 and TRBJ2-7; 8 nucleotides align to TRBD2. The CDR3 is 16 amino acids. V shed 5 bases and J 2 bases; nucleotides not matched to a gene: 11. Germline V gene sequence: CDR1 KGHSY, CDR2 FQNENV. The CDR3 DNA reads TGTGCCAGCAGCTCCGGGGGGGCGGGGACCACCTACGAGCAGTACTTC. Protein: CASSSGGAGTTYEQYF.

The gene calls are TRBV6-5 and TRBJ2-2, with D unresolved. V dropped 5 bases and J dropped 2 bases, with 6 bases sitting between them. The germline V gene has CDR1 MNHEY and CDR2 SVGAGI. The CDR3 spans 13 residues. CDR3 residues: CASSPHNTGELFF. The CDR3 DNA is TGTGCCAGCAGTCCCCATAACACCGGGGAGCTGTTTTTT.

The chain recombines TRBV11-2 with TRBJ1-1, with a tentative D call TRBD1 (5 bases). The length of the CDR3 is 17 residues. Germline V gives CDR1 SGHAT, CDR2 FQNNGV. Trimming took off 4 bases at V and 1 base at J, with 19 bases between the two ends. The CDR3 spells CASSSIRPQGRNTEAFF. The CDR3 DNA sequence: TGTGCCAGCAGCTCGATACGTCCGCAGGGAAGGAACACTGAAGCTTTCTTT. Supplemented by reference TRBV11-2 and TRBJ1-1, the full variable domain reads EAGVAQSPRYKIIEKRQSVAFWCNPISGHATLYWYQQILGQGPKLLIQFQNNGVVDDSQLPKDRFSAERLKGVDSTLKIQPAKLEDSAVYLCASSSIRPQGRNTEAFFGQGTRLTVV.

The chain has TRBV7-2 and TRBJ2-7; TRBD1 aligns across 9 bases. Germline values: CDR1 SGHTA, CDR2 FQGNSA. The J segment lost 2 bases and the V segment lost 4 bases, leaving 9 bases of the junction unmatched. This CDR3 has 16 amino acids. The CDR3 sequence is CASSYAGQGLTYEQYF. The CDR3 DNA reads TGTGCCAGCAGCTACGCCGGACAGGGGCTTACCTACGAGCAGTACTTC.

The V and J genes are TRBV28 and TRBJ1-2, with a possible D match to TRBD1 (5 bases). This CDR3 region has 13 residues. Per the germline V gene, CDR1 is MDHEN and CDR2 is SYDVKM. Trimming shortened V by 6 bases and J by 3 bases, and 11 bases separated the two germline ends. CDR3 amino acids: CASRPPGYYGYTF. CDR3 coding DNA: TGTGCCAGCAGACCTCCAGGGTACTATGGCTACACCTTC.

This clone has a handful of counts. The chain employs TRBV5-1 and TRBJ2-7; 9 bases line up with TRBD2. There are 19 residues in the CDR3. Germline lookup yields CDR1 SGHRS and CDR2 YFSETQ. Germline trimming cut 0 bases from V and 2 bases from J; bases unmatched to any gene: 15. CDR3 DNA sequence: TGCGCCAGCAGCTTGGCCGCGGGGGTAGCGGGGGCCCCACCCTACGAGCAGTACTTC. It is translated as CASSLAAGVAGAPPYEQYF. The whole variable domain, remainder taken from reference TRBV5-1 and TRBJ2-7, is KAGVTQTPRYLIKTRGQQVTLSCSPISGHRSVSWYQQTPGQGLQFLFEYFSETQRNKGNFPGRFSGRQFSNSRSEMNVSTLELGDSALYLCASSLAAGVAGAPPYEQYFGPGTRLTVT.

The gene calls are TRBV19 and TRBJ2-3; D is uncertain. V dropped 3 bases and J dropped 4 bases, with 8 bases sitting between them. Germline V gives CDR1 LNHDA, CDR2 SQIVND (reference sequence). The CDR3 is 13 amino acids. For the CDR3, the DNA is TGTGCCAGTAGTATGGCCGTGGCAGATACGCAGTATTTT. Translated: CASSMAVADTQYF.

This chain uses TRBV18 with TRBJ2-5; 8 bases are shared with TRBD1. Germline trimming cut 3 bases from V and 5 bases from J; bases unmatched to any gene: 11. This CDR3 has 16 residues. Germline-derived CDR1 and CDR2 are KGHSH and LQKENI. Written as DNA, the CDR3 is TGTGCCAGCTCACCCACAGGGGGGCCCCTCGGGGAGACCCAGTACTTC. This encodes CASSPTGGPLGETQYF.

The chain uses TRBV5-1 and TRBJ2-5, with TRBD2 identical over 12 bases. This CDR3 has 16 residues. The ends lost 4 bases at V and 1 base at J; junction bases unmatched: 5. Germline V lookup: CDR1 SGHRS, CDR2 YFSETQ. Here the CDR3 DNA reads TGCGCCAGCAGCCACTGGACTAGCGGGGCCCAAGAGACCCAGTACTTC. As protein: CASSHWTSGAQETQYF.

V is TRBV30 and J is TRBJ1-2, with a possible D match to TRBD1 (5 bases). The CDR3 loop spans 16 amino acids. The V end lost 3 bases, the J end lost 4 bases, and 21 bases lay between the germline ends. Germline CDR1 reads GTSNPN; CDR2 reads SVGIG (reference sequence). The CDR3 here is CAWSDPGTQTSYGYTF. CDR3 coding DNA: TGTGCCTGGAGCGACCCCGGGACTCAGACCTCCTATGGCTACACCTTC.

The table lists this clone with a few counts. The rearrangement links TRBV5-1 to TRBJ2-3; 7 bases fit TRBD1. The CDR3 length is 15 residues. The trim removed 4 bases at V and 2 bases at J, leaving 7 bases unmatched. Germline V gene lookup returns CDR1 SGHRS and CDR2 YFSETQ. The CDR3 loop reads CASSAGTAITDTQYF. Here the CDR3 DNA reads TGCGCCAGCAGCGCTGGGACAGCTATCACAGATACGCAGTATTTT. The whole variable domain, filled in from reference TRBV5-1 and TRBJ2-3, reads KAGVTQTPRYLIKTRGQQVTLSCSPISGHRSVSWYQQTPGQGLQFLFEYFSETQRNKGNFPGRFSGRQFSNSRSEMNVSTLELGDSALYLCASSAGTAITDTQYFGPGTRLTVL.

Only a few counts were recorded for this clone. CDR3 loop: CASSARPSRDEKLFF. In nucleotides, the CDR3 is TGTGCCAGCAGCGCCCGGCCCAGCCGGGATGAAAAACTGTTTTTT. The rearrangement uses TRBV7-2 and TRBJ1-4, with D unresolved. Germline lookup yields CDR1 SGHTA and CDR2 FQGNSA. CDR3 size: 15 residues. The V and J ends lost 5 bases and 6 bases respectively, with 16 bases between them. Supplemented by reference TRBV7-2 and TRBJ1-4, the full variable domain reads GAGVSQSPSNKVTEKGKDVELRCDPISGHTALYWYRQSLGQGLEFLIYFQGNSAPDKSGLPSDRFSAERTGGSVSTLTIQRTQQEDSAVYLCASSARPSRDEKLFFGSGTQLSVL.

This clone was recorded only once. V usage is TRBV5-1 and J usage is TRBJ2-7, with 15 bases identical to TRBD2. Germline values: CDR1 SGHRS, CDR2 YFSETQ. Losses at the gene ends were 4 bases for V and 6 bases for J; bases not matched to a gene: 5. The CDR3 has 15 amino acids. This CDR3 reads CASSPGTSGRFEQYF. DNA of the CDR3: TGCGCCAGCAGCCCAGGGACTAGCGGGAGGTTCGAGCAGTACTTC. Supplemented by reference TRBV5-1 and TRBJ2-7, the full variable domain reads KAGVTQTPRYLIKTRGQQVTLSCSPISGHRSVSWYQQTPGQGLQFLFEYFSETQRNKGNFPGRFSGRQFSNSRSEMNVSTLELGDSALYLCASSPGTSGRFEQYFGPGTRLTVT.

V and J are TRBV7-2 and TRBJ1-2; TRBD1 is a possible D gene (5 bases). Looked up from germline, CDR1 is SGHTA and CDR2 is FQGNSA. Trimming took off 1 base at V and 6 bases at J, with 12 bases between the two ends. The CDR3 is 14 amino acids. The CDR3 is CASSLVRKGDGYTF. The CDR3 coding sequence is TGTGCCAGCAGCTTAGTACGGAAAGGGGATGGCTACACCTTC.

The rearrangement uses TRBV10-3 and TRBJ1-2, with TRBD1 identical over 7 bases. CDR3 size: 14 residues. Germline CDR1 is ENHRY and CDR2 is SYGVKD. V lost 5 bases to trimming and J lost 4 bases; unmatched junction nucleotides: 7. CDR3 DNA: TGTGCCATCAGTTTGACAGGGTACAGCTATGGCTACACCTTC. Amino acids: CAISLTGYSYGYTF.

The chain couples TRBV4-3 to TRBJ1-2; TRBD1 might be the D (6 bases). V dropped 2 bases and J dropped 4 bases, with 11 bases sitting between them. The CDR3 length is 14 residues. Per the germline V gene, CDR1 is LGHNA and CDR2 is YSLEER. CDR3 sequence (DNA): TGCGCCAGCAGCCAACAACAGGGACCCTATGGCTACACCTTC. As protein: CASSQQQGPYGYTF.

The CDR3 bases are TGTGCCAGCAGCTCCTGGGACTTCGCAGATACGCAGTATTTT. As protein: CASSSWDFADTQYF. The chain is built from TRBV5-4 and TRBJ2-3; tentative D call: TRBD2 (6 bases). The germline CDR1 and CDR2 sequences are SGHNT and YYREEE (reference sequence). The V end was cut by 3 bases, the J end by 4 bases, with 12 bases between. The CDR3 covers 14 residues. The full variable domain, completed using reference TRBV5-4 and TRBJ2-3, is ETGVTQSPTHLIKTRGQQVTLRCSSQSGHNTVSWYQQALGQGPQFIFQYYREEENGRGNFPPRFSGLQFPNYSSELNVNALELDDSALYLCASSSWDFADTQYFGPGTRLTVL.

This clone has just one count. The chain combines TRBV6-5 with TRBJ2-1; weak D call: TRBD2 (5 bases). V gave up 0 bases and J gave up 7 bases, with 16 bases separating them. This CDR3 is 16 amino acids long. Germline loops: CDR1 MNHEY, CDR2 SVGAGI. Here the CDR3 reads CASSYSMEVRWNEQFF. CDR3 DNA: TGTGCCAGCAGTTACTCTATGGAGGTTAGGTGGAATGAGCAGTTCTTC.

This chain uses TRBV19 with TRBJ2-7, with no clear D. Trimming pared 2 bases from V and 2 bases from J, leaving 13 bases between. CDR1 and CDR2 from the germline V gene are LNHDA and SQIVND (reference sequence). The CDR3 contains 15 residues. CDR3 bases: TGTGCCAGTAGTATAATTCATCCCCCTACCTACGAGCAGTACTTC. It encodes CASSIIHPPTYEQYF.

V and J are TRBV5-6 and TRBJ1-2; a weak D match, TRBD1 (5 bases). Trimming stripped 2 bases from V and 2 bases from J, with 7 bases between. Germline lookup yields CDR1 SGHDT and CDR2 YYEEEE. This CDR3 region has 13 residues. DNA of the CDR3: TGTGCCAGCAGCTTTTCAGGGAACTATGGCTACACCTTC. Protein: CASSFSGNYGYTF.

The rearrangement joins TRBV5-6 to TRBJ2-4; TRBD1 matches 7 bases. Germline V gene sequence: CDR1 SGHDT, CDR2 YYEEEE. V shed 0 bases and J 6 bases; nucleotides not matched to a gene: 0. CDR3 length equals 13 residues. The DNA of the CDR3 is TGTGCCAGCAGCTTGGGACAGGGAAACATTCAGTACTTC. Translation: CASSLGQGNIQYF.

This chain connects TRBV19 to TRBJ1-1, with a tentative D call TRBD1 (5 bases). The germline V gene encodes CDR1 LNHDA and CDR2 SQIVND (reference sequence). The V end was cut by 7 bases, the J end by 0 bases, with 12 bases between. The CDR3 is 14 amino acids. CDR3 sequence: CASTRDPMNTEAFF. The CDR3 nucleotides read TGTGCCAGTACCAGGGATCCCATGAACACTGAAGCTTTCTTT. Variable domain in full (rest from reference TRBV19 and TRBJ1-1): DGGITQSPKYLFRKEGQNVTLSCEQNLNHDAMYWYRQDPGQGLRLIYYSQIVNDFQKGDIAEGYSVSREKKESFPLTVTSAQKNPTAFYLCASTRDPMNTEAFFGQGTRLTVV.